This T cell receptor (beta chain) comes out of a study of blood T cell repertoires in COVID-19 (dated by TCRdb to 2020 to 2021). Regarding the complete study: The collaborator samples originated in the United States, Italy and Spain and spanned the acute and convalescent phases of COVID-19. The material from the prospective study consisted of cDNA or gDNA derived from T cells, B-cell-depleted T cells, or PBMCs. Subjects who had been exposed to COVID-19, were actively infected with it, or had recovered from it provided the deeply sampled blood TCRbeta repertoires that made up the dataset. The repertoires were made available in a free public database intended to serve as a resource for research on the immune response to SARS-CoV-2. Samples came from the ongoing ImmuneRACE study (first 160 participants) plus 1,254 subjects from 6 global collaborators. The sample metadata nearly always contained a de-identified subject ID, COVID-19 status, age in years and sex. HLA class I and class II types, where available, came from metadata supplied by the sample provider rather than from assay-based typing. The study at large found these results: Clinical and demographic metadata were provided uncurated, with the amount varying by source and participant.

In regard to this clone: Its antigen is not yet known. No clone much larger than this one lies a single base away; base qualities are absent.

Participants in the prospective study were aged roughly 18 to 100 years, lived in 24 United States geographic areas, and enrolled through a virtual design. In the prospective study, cohorts were assigned on the basis of participant-reported clinical history obtained from a screening survey and a study questionnaire. Recovered participants in ImmuneRACE Cohort 3 were defined by two consecutive negative NP/OP PCR tests, clearance by a healthcare professional, or resolution of symptoms. In the prospective study, whole blood, serum and a nasopharyngeal or oropharyngeal swab were collected from each participant by mobile phlebotomists. Prospective study participants could optionally give additional blood draws and questionnaires over an approximately two-month period. Blood samples from the prospective study were shipped frozen or at room temperature prior to DNA extraction. V ends up 4 bases short and J 2 bases short, with an unmatched junction base count of 6. The CDR3 numbers 16 residues from cysteine through phenylalanine. The kept DNA is CDR3 alone, 48 bases in frame from the first base. Taken from the germline V gene, the CDR1 and CDR2 loops are SGHDT and YYEEEE.

TCRbeta CDR3 regions were amplified from genomic DNA using the immunoSEQ Assay, a bias-controlled multiplex PCR. As for the original processing: The number of nucleated cells in each sample was estimated from the amplification of reference gene primers within the assay. Sequence reads were collapsed and filtered to measure the absolute abundance of every unique TCRbeta CDR3 rearrangement. Productive Simpson clonality was computed per sample as the square root of Simpson's diversity index over productive rearrangements. TCRdb re-hosts the immuneACCESS table, in-frame sequences only. Its copies lack some clones; in the studies checked, an unresolved V gene accounts for under half of them, and the cause for the rest is not known. From that table come the V and J calls and clone size; the DNA was used to work out D and trimming. The sample table holds hundreds of thousands of clones, of which 87% were seen once. The top ten clones comprise around 8.9% of the sample.

The sample consisted of PBMCs or T cells enriched from blood (not recorded which). The TCR originated in a young woman who had recovered from COVID-19. The chain employs TRBV5-6 and TRBJ2-7; 13 bases in the junction line up with TRBD2. The base sequence is TGTGCCAGCAGCCAGGGACTAGCGGGGAGCCCCTACGAGCAGTACTTC. This encodes CASSQGLAGSPYEQYF.